This T cell receptor (beta chain) is from a study of shared clonotypes between healthy human individuals. Assay used: immunoSEQ multiplex PCR; TCRdb lists only in-frame clones, some missing. The data hold under 2.5 million clones, with 85% to 95% observed a single time. Whole-study results and caveats: Only blood was sampled, and tissue TCR repertoires likely differ from blood ones.

About this clone: The antigen is not known.

Germline lookup yields CDR1 SGHRS and CDR2 YFSETQ. V was clipped by 4 bases and J by 5 bases; unmatched bases: 6. The CDR3 runs 15 residues. This chain connects TRBV5-1 to TRBJ2-1, with TRBD2 identical over 10 bases. Input material: naive CD4+ T cells from PBMCs. As to subset: CD45RA+ positively selected. The source is a man aged 18 to 29 in good health. Some clones in this sample may be carry-over from other donors' samples. CDR3 sequence (DNA): TGCGCCAGCAGCCCTATAGCGGGAGGTAACAATGAGCAGTTCTTC. This sequence encodes CASSPIAGGNNEQFF. The full variable domain, with the rest looked up from reference TRBV5-1 and TRBJ2-1, is KAGVTQTPRYLIKTRGQQVTLSCSPISGHRSVSWYQQTPGQGLQFLFEYFSETQRNKGNFPGRFSGRQFSNSRSEMNVSTLELGDSALYLCASSPIAGGNNEQFFGPGTRLTVL.